This T cell receptor beta chain was profiled in a study of T cell repertoires in cytomegalovirus infection. Whole-study context: HLA-B-restricted CMV epitopes that are well studied, plus recently identified HLA-C-restricted ones, were used by the study. Public TCR beta signatures marked donors with CMV infection and the matching HLA.

The V gene's germline CDR1 is GTSNPN and CDR2 SVGIG (reference sequence). V lost 2 bases, J lost 5 bases, and 6 bases stayed unmatched. CDR3 size: 14 residues. General study results and limits: Clonotype analysis showed dominance of the ex vivo response by HLA-C-restricted CMV-specific TCR beta clonotypes.

TCRdb re-called the reads with MiXCR, one entry per CDR3 protein. The sample holds 30,000 to 40,000 distinct CDR3 sequences, less than 60% seen once. This clonotype has only a few counts. The antigen is undetermined. The rearrangement joins TRBV30 to TRBJ2-5, with TRBD2 matching over 9 bases. Sample: CD8+ T cells from cultured PBMCs, taken from culture after CMV antigen stimulation. This receptor was identified in a human donor in good health (CMV status not recorded). Some clones in this sample may be carry-over from other donors' samples. CDR3 sequence reads: CAWSIAGAGETQYF. The DNA for the CDR3 is TGTGCCTGGAGTATAGCGGGAGCGGGTGAGACCCAGTACTTC.